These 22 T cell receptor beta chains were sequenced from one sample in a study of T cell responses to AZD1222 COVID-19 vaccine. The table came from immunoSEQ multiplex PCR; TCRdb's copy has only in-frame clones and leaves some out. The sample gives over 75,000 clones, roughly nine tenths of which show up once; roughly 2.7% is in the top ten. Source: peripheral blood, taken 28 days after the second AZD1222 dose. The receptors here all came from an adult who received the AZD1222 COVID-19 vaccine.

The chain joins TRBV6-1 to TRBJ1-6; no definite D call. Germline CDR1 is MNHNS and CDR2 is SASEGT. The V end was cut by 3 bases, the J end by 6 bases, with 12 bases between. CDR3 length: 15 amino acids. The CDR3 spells CASSDLQLANSPLHF. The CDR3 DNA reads TGTGCCAGCAGTGATCTCCAGCTAGCTAATTCACCCCTCCACTTT.

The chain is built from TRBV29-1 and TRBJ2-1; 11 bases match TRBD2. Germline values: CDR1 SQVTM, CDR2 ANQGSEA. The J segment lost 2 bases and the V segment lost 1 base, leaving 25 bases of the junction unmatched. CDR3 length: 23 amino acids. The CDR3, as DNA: TGCAGCGTTGAAGTGAAGATCCCCCCCCAGGTAACTAGCGGGGGCCGTCCCTACAATGAGCAGTTCTTC. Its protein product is CSVEVKIPPQVTSGGRPYNEQFF.

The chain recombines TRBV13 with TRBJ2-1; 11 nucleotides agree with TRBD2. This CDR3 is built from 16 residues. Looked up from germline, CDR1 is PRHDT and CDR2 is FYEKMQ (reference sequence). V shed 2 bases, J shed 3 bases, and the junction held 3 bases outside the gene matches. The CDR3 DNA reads TGTGCCAGCAGCTTACGACTAGCGGGGCTCTACAATGAGCAGTTCTTC. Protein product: CASSLRLAGLYNEQFF.

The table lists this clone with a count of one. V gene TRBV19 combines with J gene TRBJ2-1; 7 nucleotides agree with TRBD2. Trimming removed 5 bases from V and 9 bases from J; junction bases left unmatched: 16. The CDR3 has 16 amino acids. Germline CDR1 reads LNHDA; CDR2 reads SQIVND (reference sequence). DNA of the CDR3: TGTGCCAGTAGTCGAATCGGGAGGACCAATAGGACTGAGCAGTTCTTC. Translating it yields CASSRIGRTNRTEQFF.

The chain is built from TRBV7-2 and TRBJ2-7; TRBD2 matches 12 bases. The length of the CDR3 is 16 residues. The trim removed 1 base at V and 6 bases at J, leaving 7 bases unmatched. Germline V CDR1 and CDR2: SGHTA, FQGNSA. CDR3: CASSLGWSSGRGEQYF. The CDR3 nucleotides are TGTGCCAGCAGCTTAGGGTGGTCTAGCGGGAGGGGCGAGCAGTACTTC.

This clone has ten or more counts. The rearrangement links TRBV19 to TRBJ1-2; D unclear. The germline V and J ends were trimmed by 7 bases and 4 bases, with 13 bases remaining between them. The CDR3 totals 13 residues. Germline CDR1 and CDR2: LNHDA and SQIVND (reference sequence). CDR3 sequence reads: CASTRKGGYGYTF. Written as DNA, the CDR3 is TGTGCCAGTACCCGCAAGGGCGGCTATGGCTACACCTTC.

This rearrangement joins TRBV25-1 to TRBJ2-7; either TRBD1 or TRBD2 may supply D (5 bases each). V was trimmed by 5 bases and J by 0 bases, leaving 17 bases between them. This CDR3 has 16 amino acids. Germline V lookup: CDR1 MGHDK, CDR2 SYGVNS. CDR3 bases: TGTGCCAGCAGTTCGCCCGGGACGCGGACCTCCTACGAGCAGTACTTC. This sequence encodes CASSSPGTRTSYEQYF.

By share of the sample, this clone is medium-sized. The CDR3 region has the DNA TGTGCCAGCAGCCAAGAAGGGGCTGCCCGAGGAGGGGAGACCCAGTACTTC. Residues: CASSQEGAARGGETQYF. This chain links TRBV4-2 with TRBJ2-5, with D tentatively TRBD2 (6 bases). CDR1 and CDR2 from the germline V gene are LGHNA and YNFKEQ. V lost 0 bases, J lost 5 bases, and 19 bases lay in between. CDR3 length: 17 residues.

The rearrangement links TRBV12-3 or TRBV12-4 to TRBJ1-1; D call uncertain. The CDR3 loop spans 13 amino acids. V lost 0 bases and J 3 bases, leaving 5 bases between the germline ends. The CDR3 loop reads CASSLAGDTEAFF. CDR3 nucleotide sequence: TGTGCCAGCAGTTTAGCGGGTGACACTGAAGCTTTCTTT.

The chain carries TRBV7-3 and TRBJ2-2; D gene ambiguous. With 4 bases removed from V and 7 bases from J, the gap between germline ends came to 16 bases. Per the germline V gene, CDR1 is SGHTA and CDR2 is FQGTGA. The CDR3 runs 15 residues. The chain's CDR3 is CASSSDSAPGGELFF. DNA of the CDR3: TGTGCCAGCAGCTCCGATTCAGCACCCGGCGGGGAGCTGTTTTTT.

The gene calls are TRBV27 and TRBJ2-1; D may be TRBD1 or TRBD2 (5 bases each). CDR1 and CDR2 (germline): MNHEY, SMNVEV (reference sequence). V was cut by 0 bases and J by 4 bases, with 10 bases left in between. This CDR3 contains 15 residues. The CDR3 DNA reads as TGTGCCAGCAGTTTATCGGGACGGAGGTACAATGAGCAGTTCTTC. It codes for CASSLSGRRYNEQFF.

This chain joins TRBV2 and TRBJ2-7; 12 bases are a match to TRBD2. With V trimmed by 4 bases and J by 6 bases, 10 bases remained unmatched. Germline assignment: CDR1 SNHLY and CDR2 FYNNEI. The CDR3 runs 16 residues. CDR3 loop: CASSGLAGGPWSEQYF. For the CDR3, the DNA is TGTGCCAGCAGTGGGCTAGCGGGAGGGCCTTGGTCCGAGCAGTACTTC.

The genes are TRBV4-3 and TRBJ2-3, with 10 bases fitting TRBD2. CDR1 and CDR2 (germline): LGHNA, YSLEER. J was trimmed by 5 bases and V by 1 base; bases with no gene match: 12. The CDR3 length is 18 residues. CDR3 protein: CASSQGASGGRGVDTQYF. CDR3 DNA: TGCGCCAGCAGCCAAGGAGCTAGCGGGGGTCGAGGGGTAGATACGCAGTATTTT.

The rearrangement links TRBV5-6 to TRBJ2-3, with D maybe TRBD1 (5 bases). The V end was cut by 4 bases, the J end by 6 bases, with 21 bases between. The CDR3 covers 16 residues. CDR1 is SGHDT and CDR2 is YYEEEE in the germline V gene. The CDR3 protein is CASSRDSGRPWDTQYF. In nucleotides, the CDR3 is TGTGCCAGCAGCCGAGACTCAGGGCGGCCTTGGGATACGCAGTATTTT.

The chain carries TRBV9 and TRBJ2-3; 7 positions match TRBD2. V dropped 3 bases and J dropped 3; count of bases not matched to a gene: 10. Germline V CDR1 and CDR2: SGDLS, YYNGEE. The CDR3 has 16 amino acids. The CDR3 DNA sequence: TGTGCCAGCAGCGGAGGCGGGGGAGCTGGGACAGATACGCAGTATTTT. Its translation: CASSGGGGAGTDTQYF.

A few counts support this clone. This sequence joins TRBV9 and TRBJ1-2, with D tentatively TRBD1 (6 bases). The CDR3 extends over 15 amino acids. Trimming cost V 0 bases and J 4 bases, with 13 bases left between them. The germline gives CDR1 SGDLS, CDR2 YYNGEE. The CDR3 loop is CASSVGGGGSYGYTF. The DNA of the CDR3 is TGTGCCAGCAGCGTAGGGGGGGGCGGTAGCTATGGCTACACCTTC.

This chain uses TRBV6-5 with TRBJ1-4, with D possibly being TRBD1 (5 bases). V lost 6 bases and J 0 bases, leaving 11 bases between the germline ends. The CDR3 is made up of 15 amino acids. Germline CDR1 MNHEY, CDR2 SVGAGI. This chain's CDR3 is CASSLGHPTNEKLFF. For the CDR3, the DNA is TGTGCCAGCAGCCTAGGACACCCAACTAATGAAAAACTGTTTTTT.

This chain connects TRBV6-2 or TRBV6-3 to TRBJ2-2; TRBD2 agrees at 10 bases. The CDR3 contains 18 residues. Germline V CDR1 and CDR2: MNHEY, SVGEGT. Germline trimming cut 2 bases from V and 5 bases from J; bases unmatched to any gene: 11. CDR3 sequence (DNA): TGTGCCAGCAGTTACCCACGCGGACTAGCGGATGAAACCGGGGAGCTGTTTTTT. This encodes CASSYPRGLADETGELFF.

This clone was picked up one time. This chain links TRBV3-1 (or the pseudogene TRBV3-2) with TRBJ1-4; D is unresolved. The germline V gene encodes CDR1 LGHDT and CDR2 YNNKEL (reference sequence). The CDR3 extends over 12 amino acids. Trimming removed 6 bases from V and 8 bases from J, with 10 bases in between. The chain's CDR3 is CASSPFGEKLFF. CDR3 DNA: TGTGCCAGCAGTCCCTTCGGGGAAAAACTGTTTTTT.

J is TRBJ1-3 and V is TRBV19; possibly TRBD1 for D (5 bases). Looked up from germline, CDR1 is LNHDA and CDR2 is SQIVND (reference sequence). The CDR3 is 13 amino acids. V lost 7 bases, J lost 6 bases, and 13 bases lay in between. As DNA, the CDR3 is TGTGCCAGTATGGACATTAACGAAAACACCATATATTTT. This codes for CASMDINENTIYF.

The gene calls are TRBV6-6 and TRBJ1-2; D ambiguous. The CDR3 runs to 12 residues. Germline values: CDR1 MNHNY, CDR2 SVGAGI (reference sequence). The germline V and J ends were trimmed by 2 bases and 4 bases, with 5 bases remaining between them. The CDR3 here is CASSYVLYGYTF. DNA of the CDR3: TGTGCCAGCAGTTACGTTCTCTATGGCTACACCTTC.

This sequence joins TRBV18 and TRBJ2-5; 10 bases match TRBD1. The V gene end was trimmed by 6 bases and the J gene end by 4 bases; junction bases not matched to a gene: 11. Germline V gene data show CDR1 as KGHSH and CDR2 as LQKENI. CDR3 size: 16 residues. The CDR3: CASSYRDRGKLETQYF. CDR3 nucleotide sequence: TGTGCCAGCTCGTACCGGGACAGGGGAAAATTAGAGACCCAGTACTTC.